This T cell receptor (beta chain) emerged from a study of blood T cell repertoires in COVID-19. Background on the study: Sources were T cells, B-cell-depleted T cells, or PBMCs; the material itself was cDNA or gDNA.

Sequenced by immunoSEQ multiplex PCR; TCRdb stores in-frame clones only, minus some. The sample includes hundreds of thousands of clones, 85% to 90% of them seen just once. V dropped 0 bases and J dropped 5 bases, with 8 bases sitting between them. CDR3 length equals 13 residues. Germline lookup yields CDR1 SGDLS and CDR2 YYNGEE. The sequencing input was PBMCs or T cells enriched from blood (not recorded which). The chain links TRBV9 to TRBJ1-1, with a weak D call TRBD1 (5 bases). The receptor was derived from a woman between 50 and 59 years old who had recovered from COVID-19. The CDR3 DNA sequence: TGTGCCAGCAGCGTAGAGGGGAGGACTGAAGCTTTCTTT. Its protein is CASSVEGRTEAFF.